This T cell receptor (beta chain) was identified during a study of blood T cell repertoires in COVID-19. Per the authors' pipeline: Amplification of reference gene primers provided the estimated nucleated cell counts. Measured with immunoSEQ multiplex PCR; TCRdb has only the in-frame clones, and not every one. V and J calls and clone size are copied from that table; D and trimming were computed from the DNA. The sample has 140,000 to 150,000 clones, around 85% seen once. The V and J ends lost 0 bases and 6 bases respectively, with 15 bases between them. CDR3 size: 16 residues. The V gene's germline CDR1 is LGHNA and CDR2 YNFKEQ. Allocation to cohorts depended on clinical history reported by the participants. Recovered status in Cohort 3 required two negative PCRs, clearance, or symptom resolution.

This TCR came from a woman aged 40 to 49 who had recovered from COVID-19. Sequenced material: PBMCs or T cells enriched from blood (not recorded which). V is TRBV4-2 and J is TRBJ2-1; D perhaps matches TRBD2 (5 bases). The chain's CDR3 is CASSQDPRASGNEQFF. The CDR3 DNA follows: TGTGCCAGCAGCCAAGACCCGCGCGCAAGCGGCAATGAGCAGTTCTTC.